The sample holds many counts of the clone carrying this T cell receptor (beta chain). Antigen: not known. The CDR3 is 15 amino acids. The V gene lost 8 bases and the J gene lost 0 bases, with 14 bases spanning the gap. Germline V gene data show CDR1 as LNHDA and CDR2 as SQIVND (reference sequence). The entry originates in a study of Graves' ophthalmopathy and Graves' hyperthyroidism. Study observations and caveats: Distinction of ophthalmopathy from stable hyperthyroidism by a 13-signature model reached nearly 90% sensitivity and 75% to 83% specificity.

Researchers took RNA transcripts and amplified TCR beta CDR3 regions from them. First-round RT-PCR used HTBI primers; second-round multiplex PCR followed. TCRdb re-called the multiplex PCR reads with MiXCR, one entry per CDR3 protein. The repertoire consists of about 400,000 distinct CDR3 sequences, with around 16% occurring once and the leading ten covering roughly 1.5%. Other autoimmune diseases, uncontrolled infections, pregnancy or lactation led to the exclusion of patients. Someone took the PBMCs out of approximately 9 ml of fresh peripheral blood. This rearrangement joins TRBV19 to TRBJ1-5; D may be TRBD1 (6 bases). The sequenced sample was peripheral blood. The clonotype was recovered from a woman between 18 and 30 years old with Graves' ophthalmopathy. The CDR3 region has the DNA TGTGCCAGTCGAATACAGGGAAATAGCAATCAGCCCCAGCATTTT. Translation: CASRIQGNSNQPQHF.